The T cell receptor (beta chain) under discussion was sequenced for a study of T cell clonality in common variable immunodeficiency. Whole-study results and caveats: CVID subjects had higher TCRbeta clonality than healthy controls, most marked in about a third. What drives increased CVID clonality needs T cell subpopulation sequencing. Reportedly, TCR beta sequences from common variable immunodeficiency showed fewer deletions and N-nucleotide insertions.

Sequencing was performed with immunoSEQ multiplex PCR; in TCRdb, only in-frame clones are kept and a portion is missing. This sample has about 34,000 clones, each found more than once. Germline CDR1 and CDR2: SGHTA and FQGNSA. The V gene end was trimmed by 2 bases and the J gene end by 5 bases; junction bases not matched to a gene: 4. The CDR3 spans 15 residues. This clone is labeled medium-sized. What it binds is not known. The CDR3 extends 3 residues past the end of the read, so its final part is completed from the germline J gene. Most patients and controls had Caucasian heritage. This chain joins TRBV7-2 and TRBJ2-2, with 8 nucleotides matching TRBD2. This clonotype originated in a person aged 18 to 70 in good health. Material: peripheral blood mononuclear cells. CDR3 protein: CASSLMPGGTGELFF. The CDR3 DNA, read in part, is TGTGCCAGCAGCTTAATGCCGGGGGGGACCGGGGAG.